This T cell receptor beta chain emerged from a study of siplizumab effects on memory and regulatory T cells. A note on this clone: Its matching antigen is unknown.

The CDR3 covers 15 residues. V was trimmed by 0 bases and J by 1 base, leaving 10 bases between them. Per germline, CDR1 SGHRS and CDR2 YFSETQ. The protocol was immunoSEQ multiplex PCR, while the TCRdb copy is restricted to in-frame clones and leaves out a portion. The sample lists 95,000 to 100,000 clones, about 90% seen once, with around 12% in the top ten. Overall study results and limits: Naive or memory phenotype was unassignable for roughly 75-96% of proliferating CD4+ or CD8+ clones.

The sequence derives from a human donor in good health. The sample taken for sequencing was non-Treg CD4+ T cells sorted from blood. The chain carries TRBV5-1 and TRBJ1-1; TRBD1 might be the D (5 bases). The CDR3 DNA reads as TGCGCCAGCAGCTTGGCAAGGACAAAGAACACTGAAGCTTTCTTT. Encoded protein: CASSLARTKNTEAFF.